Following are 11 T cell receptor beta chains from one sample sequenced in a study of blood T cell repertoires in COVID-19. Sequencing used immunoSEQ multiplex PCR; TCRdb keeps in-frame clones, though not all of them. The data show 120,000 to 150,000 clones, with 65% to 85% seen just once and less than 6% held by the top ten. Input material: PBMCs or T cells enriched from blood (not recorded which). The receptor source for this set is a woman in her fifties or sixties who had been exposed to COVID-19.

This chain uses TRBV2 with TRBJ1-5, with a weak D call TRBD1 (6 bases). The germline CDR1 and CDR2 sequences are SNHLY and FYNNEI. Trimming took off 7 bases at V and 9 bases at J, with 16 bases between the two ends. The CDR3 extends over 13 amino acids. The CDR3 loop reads CASKRGTPAPQHF. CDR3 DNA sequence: TGTGCCAGCAAGAGGGGGACACCTGCGCCCCAGCATTTT.

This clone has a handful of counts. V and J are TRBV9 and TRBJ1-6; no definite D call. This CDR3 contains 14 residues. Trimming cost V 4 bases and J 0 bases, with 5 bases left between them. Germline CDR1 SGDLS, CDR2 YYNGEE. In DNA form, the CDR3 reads TGTGCCAGCAGCTCTAGCTCCTATAATTCACCCCTCCACTTT. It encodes CASSSSSYNSPLHF.

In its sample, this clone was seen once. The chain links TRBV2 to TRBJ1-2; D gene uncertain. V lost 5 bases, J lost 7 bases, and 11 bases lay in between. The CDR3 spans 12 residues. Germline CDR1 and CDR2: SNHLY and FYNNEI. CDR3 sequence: CASSTVAGGYTF. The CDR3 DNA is TGTGCCAGCAGTACAGTGGCAGGTGGCTACACCTTC.

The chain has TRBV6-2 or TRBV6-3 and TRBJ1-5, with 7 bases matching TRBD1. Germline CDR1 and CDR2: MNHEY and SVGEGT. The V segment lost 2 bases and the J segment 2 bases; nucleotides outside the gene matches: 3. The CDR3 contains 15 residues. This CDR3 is CASSYGDSRNQPQHF. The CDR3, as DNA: TGTGCCAGCAGTTACGGGGACAGCCGCAATCAGCCCCAGCATTTT.

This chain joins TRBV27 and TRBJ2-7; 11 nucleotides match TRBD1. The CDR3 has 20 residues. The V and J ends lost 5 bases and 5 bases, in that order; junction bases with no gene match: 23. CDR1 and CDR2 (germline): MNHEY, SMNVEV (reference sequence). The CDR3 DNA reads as TGTGCCAGCAGTAGTTTAAAGAGGGGGGGACCGAGGACAGGGGGCAACGAGCAGTACTTC. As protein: CASSSLKRGGPRTGGNEQYF.

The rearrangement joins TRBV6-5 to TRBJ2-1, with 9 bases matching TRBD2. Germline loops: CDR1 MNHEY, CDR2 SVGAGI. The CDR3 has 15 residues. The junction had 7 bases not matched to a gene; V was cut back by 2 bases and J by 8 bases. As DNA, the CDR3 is TGTGCCAGCAGTTACGGCGGGGGGGCGAGCGATGAGCAGTTCTTC. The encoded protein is CASSYGGGASDEQFF.

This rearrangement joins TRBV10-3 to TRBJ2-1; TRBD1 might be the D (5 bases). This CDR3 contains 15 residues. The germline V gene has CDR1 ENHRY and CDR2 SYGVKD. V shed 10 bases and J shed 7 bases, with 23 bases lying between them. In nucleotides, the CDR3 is TGTGCCACCCGCGGTGTGGGGCGATGGGTGAATGAGCAGTTCTTC. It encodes CATRGVGRWVNEQFF.

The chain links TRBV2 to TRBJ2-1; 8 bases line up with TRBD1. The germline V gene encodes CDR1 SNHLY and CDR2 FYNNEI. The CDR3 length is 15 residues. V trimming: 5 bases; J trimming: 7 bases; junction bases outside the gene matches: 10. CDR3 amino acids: CASSFLQGAGNEQFF. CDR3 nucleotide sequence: TGTGCCAGCAGTTTCCTGCAGGGGGCTGGGAATGAGCAGTTCTTC.

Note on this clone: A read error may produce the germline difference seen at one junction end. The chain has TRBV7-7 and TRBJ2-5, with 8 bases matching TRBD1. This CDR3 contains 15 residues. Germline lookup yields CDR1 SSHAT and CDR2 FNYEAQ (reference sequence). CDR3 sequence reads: CASSLEGRGQGTQYF. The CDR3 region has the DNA TGTGCCAGCAGCTTAGAGGGCAGGGGGCAAGGGACCCAGTACTTC. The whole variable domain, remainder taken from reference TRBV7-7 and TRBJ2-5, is GAGVSQSPRYKVTKRGQDVTLRCDPISSHATLYWYQQALGQGPEFLTYFNYEAQPDKSGLPSDRFSAERPEGSISTLTIQRTEQRDSAMYRCASSLEGRGQGTQYFGPGTRLLVL.

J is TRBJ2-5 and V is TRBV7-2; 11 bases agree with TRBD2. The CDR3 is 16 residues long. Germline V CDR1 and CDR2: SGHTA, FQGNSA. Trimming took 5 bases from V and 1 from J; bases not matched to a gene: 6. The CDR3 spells CASSVVAGGTQETQYF. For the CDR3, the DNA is TGTGCCAGCAGCGTGGTAGCGGGGGGGACCCAAGAGACCCAGTACTTC.

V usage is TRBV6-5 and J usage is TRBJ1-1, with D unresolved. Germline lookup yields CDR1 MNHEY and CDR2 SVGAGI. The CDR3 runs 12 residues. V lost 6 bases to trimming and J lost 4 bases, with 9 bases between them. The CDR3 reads CASRSGSTEAFF. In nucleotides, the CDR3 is TGTGCCAGCAGGTCCGGGTCCACTGAAGCTTTCTTT.